Included here is one T cell receptor (beta chain) sequence, with context. Its antigen is currently unknown. This entry belongs to a study of T-cell memory formation after mild COVID-19. Whole-study context: Across donors, TCR clusters were largely donor specific. Study observations and caveats: Whether day 37 second-wave clones are SARS-CoV-2-specific was not confirmed. A subset of responding clones appeared in pre-infection memory, suggesting cross-reactive memory joined. A balance of CD4 and CD8 characterized clones contracting day 15 to 85, whereas later expanders leaned CD4+.

TCRdb analysed the 5' RACE reads with MiXCR anew, one entry per CDR3 protein. The table has around 200,000 distinct CDR3 sequences, 18% seen once. Sequenced: PBMCs or a T cell subset sorted from them (not recorded which). The TCR originated in a man younger than 35 who had mild COVID-19 (a few samples of this study predate the infection). Cell type and time point are not known.

CDR3 in amino acids: CASSVVSGTGMLATNEKLFF. The CDR3, as DNA: TGTGCCAGCAGTGTTGTTTCCGGGACAGGGATGTTAGCGACTAATGAAAAACTGTTTTTT. The chain combines TRBV28 with TRBJ1-4; 9 bases align to TRBD1. This CDR3 has 20 residues. V was clipped by 5 bases and J by 2 bases; unmatched bases: 18. Germline loops: CDR1 MDHEN, CDR2 SYDVKM.